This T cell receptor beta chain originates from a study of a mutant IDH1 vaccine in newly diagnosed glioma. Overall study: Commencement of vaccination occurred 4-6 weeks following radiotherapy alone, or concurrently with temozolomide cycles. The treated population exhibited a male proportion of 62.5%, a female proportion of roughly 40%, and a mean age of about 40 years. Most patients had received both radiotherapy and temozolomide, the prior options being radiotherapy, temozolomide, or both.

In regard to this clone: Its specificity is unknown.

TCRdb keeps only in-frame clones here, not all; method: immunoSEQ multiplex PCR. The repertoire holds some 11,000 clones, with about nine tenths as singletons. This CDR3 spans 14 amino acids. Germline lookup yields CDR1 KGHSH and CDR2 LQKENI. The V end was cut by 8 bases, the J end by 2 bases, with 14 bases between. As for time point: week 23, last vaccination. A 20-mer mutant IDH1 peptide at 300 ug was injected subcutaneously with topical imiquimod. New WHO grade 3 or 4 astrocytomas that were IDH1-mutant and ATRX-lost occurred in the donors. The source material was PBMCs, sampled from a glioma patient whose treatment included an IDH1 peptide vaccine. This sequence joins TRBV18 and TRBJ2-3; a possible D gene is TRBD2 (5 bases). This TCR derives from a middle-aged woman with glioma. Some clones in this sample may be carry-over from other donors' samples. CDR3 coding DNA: TGTGCCAGCAAGGACTCGAGGGACACAGATACGCAGTATTTT. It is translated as CASKDSRDTDTQYF.